A single sample is the source of the 2 T cell receptor beta chains below, sequenced in a study of blood T cell repertoires in COVID-19. Profiling relied on immunoSEQ multiplex PCR, and the TCRdb table lists in-frame clones only, not all of them. The sample records some 250,000 clones, 75% to 90% being singletons. The specimen was peripheral blood. The receptors come from a woman aged 25 to 39 who had recovered from COVID-19.

The J gene is TRBJ2-1, the V gene TRBV7-3; 9 nucleotides align to TRBD1. Trimming removed 5 bases from V and 5 bases from J; junction bases left unmatched: 7. Looked up from germline, CDR1 is SGHTA and CDR2 is FQGTGA. The CDR3 spans 15 residues. CDR3 bases: TGTGCCAGCAGCAAAGACAGGGGGACGAACAATGAGCAGTTCTTC. It encodes CASSKDRGTNNEQFF.

The J gene is TRBJ2-3, the V gene TRBV5-6; TRBD2 matches 9 bases. CDR3 length equals 16 residues. Looked up from germline, CDR1 is SGHDT and CDR2 is YYEEEE. J gave up 7 bases and V 4 bases, and 13 bases lay outside the gene matches. CDR3 coding DNA: TGTGCCAGCAGCGCAGCGGGCGGGGGGGCTGCGAATACGCAGTATTTT. It translates to CASSAAGGGAANTQYF.